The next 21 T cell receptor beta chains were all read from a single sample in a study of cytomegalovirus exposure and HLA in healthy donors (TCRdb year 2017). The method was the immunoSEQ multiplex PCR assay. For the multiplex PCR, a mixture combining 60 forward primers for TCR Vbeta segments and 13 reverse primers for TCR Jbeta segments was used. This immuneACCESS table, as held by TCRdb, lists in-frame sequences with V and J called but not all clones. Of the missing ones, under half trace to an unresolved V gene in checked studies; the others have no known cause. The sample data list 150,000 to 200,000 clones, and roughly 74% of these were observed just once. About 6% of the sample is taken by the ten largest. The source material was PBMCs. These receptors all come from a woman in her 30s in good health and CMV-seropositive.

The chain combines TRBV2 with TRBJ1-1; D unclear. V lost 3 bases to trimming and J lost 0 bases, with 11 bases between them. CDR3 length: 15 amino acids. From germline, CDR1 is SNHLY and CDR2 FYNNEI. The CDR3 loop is CASSDPRQMNTEAFF. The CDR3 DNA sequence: TGTGCCAGCAGTGACCCCCGCCAGATGAACACTGAAGCTTTCTTT.

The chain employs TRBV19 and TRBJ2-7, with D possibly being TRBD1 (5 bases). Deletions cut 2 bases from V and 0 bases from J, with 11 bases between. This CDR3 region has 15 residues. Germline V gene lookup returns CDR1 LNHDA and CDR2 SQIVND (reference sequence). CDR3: CASSISWGASYEQYF. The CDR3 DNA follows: TGTGCCAGTAGTATATCGTGGGGCGCCTCCTACGAGCAGTACTTC.

DNA of the CDR3: TGTGCCAGCAGCTTACCCGTAGCGGGAGGGCCTTGGGATACGCAGTATTTT. Translating gives CASSLPVAGGPWDTQYF. The rearrangement links TRBV7-9 to TRBJ2-3, with 11 bases that match TRBD2. The CDR3 runs to 17 residues. Germline-derived CDR1 and CDR2 are SEHNR and FQNEAQ (reference sequence). V lost 2 bases and J lost 6; bases outside the gene matches: 10.

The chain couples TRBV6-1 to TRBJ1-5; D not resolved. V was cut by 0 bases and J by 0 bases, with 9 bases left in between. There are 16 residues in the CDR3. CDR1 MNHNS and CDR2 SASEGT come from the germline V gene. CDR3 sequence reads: CASSEAAPYSNQPQHF. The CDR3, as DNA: TGTGCCAGCAGTGAAGCGGCACCTTATAGCAATCAGCCCCAGCATTTT.

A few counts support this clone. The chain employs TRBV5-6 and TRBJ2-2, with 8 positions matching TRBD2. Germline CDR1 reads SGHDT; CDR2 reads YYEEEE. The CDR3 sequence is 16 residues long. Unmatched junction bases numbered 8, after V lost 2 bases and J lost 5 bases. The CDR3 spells CASSLWAGGRTGELFF. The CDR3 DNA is TGTGCCAGCAGCTTATGGGCGGGAGGAAGGACCGGGGAGCTGTTTTTT.

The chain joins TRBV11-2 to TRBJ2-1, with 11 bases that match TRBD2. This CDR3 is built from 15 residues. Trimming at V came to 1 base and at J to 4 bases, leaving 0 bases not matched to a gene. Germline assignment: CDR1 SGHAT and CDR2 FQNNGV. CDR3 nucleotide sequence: TGTGCCAGCAGCTTAGGGACTAGCGGGTACAATGAGCAGTTCTTC. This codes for CASSLGTSGYNEQFF.

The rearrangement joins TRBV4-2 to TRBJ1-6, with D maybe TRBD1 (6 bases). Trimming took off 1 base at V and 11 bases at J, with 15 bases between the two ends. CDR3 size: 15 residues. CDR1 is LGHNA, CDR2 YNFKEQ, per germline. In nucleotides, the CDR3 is TGTGCCAGCAGCCAAGCCCGAGACAGGTCGACACCCCTCCACTTT. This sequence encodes CASSQARDRSTPLHF.

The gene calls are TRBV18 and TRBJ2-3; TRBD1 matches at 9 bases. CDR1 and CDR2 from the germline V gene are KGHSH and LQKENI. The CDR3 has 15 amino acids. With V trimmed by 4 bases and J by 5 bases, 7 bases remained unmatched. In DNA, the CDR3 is TGTGCCAGCTCACACAGGGGGCGCAACAAAGATACGCAGTATTTT. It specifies CASSHRGRNKDTQYF.

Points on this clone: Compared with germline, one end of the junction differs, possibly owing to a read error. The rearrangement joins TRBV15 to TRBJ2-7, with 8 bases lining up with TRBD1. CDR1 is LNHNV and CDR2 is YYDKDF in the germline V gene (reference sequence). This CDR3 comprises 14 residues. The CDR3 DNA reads TGTGCCGCCAGCAGACCGGGACAGGCCTACGAGCAGTACTTC. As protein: CAASRPGQAYEQYF.

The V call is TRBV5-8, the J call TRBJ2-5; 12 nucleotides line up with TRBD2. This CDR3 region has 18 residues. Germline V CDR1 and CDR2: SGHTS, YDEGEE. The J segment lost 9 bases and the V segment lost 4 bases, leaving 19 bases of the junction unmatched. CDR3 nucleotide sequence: TGTGCCAGCAGCACTGAAGGGACTAGCGGGCTAAGGACTGAGGCCCAGTACTTC. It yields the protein CASSTEGTSGLRTEAQYF. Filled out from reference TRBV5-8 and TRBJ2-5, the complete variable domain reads EAGVTQSPTHLIKTRGQQATLRCSPISGHTSVYWYQQALGLGLQFLLWYDEGEERNRGNFPPRFSGRQFPNYSSELNVNALELEDSALYLCASSTEGTSGLRTEAQYFGPGTRLLVL.

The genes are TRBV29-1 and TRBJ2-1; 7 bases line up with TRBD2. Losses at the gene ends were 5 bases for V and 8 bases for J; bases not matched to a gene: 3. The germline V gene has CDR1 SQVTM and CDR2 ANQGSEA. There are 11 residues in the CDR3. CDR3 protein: CSVLSGHEQFF. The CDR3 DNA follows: TGCAGCGTTCTTAGCGGGCATGAGCAGTTCTTC.

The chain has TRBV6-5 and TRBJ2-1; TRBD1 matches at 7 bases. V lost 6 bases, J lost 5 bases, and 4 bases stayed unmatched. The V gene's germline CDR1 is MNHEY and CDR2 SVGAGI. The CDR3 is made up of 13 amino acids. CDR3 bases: TGTGCCAGCAGCCAAGACAGGGACAATGAGCAGTTCTTC. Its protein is CASSQDRDNEQFF.

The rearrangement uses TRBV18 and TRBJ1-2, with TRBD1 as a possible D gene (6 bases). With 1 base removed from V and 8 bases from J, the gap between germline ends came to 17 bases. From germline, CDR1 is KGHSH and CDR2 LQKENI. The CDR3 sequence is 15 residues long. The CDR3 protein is CASSPRSDSTSGYTF. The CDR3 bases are TGTGCCAGCTCACCACGCTCGGACAGCACCTCCGGCTACACCTTC.

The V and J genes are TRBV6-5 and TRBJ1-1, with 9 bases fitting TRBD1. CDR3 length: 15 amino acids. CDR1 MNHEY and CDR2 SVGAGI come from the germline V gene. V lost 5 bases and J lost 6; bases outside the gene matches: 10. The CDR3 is CASSRDRVVFAEAFF. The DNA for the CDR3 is TGTGCCAGCAGTCGGGACAGGGTAGTGTTCGCTGAAGCTTTCTTT.

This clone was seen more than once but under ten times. The CDR3: CASSRDRMTEAFF. For the CDR3, the DNA is TGTGCCAGCAGCCGCGACAGGATGACTGAAGCTTTCTTT. This chain connects TRBV7-3 to TRBJ1-1, with a tentative D call TRBD1 (6 bases). CDR1 is SGHTA and CDR2 is FQGTGA in the germline V gene. CDR3 length equals 13 residues. The V and J ends lost 5 bases and 5 bases respectively, with 12 bases between them.

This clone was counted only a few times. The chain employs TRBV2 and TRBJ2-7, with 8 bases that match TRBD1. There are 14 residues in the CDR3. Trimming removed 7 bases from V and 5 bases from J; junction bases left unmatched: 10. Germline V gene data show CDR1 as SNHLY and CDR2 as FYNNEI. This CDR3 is CASIPPDRVHEQYF. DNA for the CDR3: TGTGCCAGCATCCCCCCGGACAGGGTGCACGAGCAGTACTTC.

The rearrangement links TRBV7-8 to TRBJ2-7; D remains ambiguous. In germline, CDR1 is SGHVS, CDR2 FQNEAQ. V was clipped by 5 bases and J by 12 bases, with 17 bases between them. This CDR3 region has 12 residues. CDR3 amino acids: CASSESSPAAYF. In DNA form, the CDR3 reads TGTGCCAGCAGCGAGAGTTCCCCCGCGGCGTACTTC. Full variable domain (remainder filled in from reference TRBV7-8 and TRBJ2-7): GAGVSQSPRYKVAKRGQDVALRCDPISGHVSLFWYQQALGQGPEFLTYFQNEAQLDKSGLPSDRFFAERPEGSVSTLKIQRTQQEDSAVYLCASSESSPAAYFGPGTRLTVT.

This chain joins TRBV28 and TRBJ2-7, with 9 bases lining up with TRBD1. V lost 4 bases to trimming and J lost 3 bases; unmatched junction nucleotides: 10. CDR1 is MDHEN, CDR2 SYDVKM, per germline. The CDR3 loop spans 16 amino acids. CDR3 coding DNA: TGTGCCAGCAGTTCCACCGGGACAGGGAATGGCTACGAGCAGTACTTC. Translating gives CASSSTGTGNGYEQYF.

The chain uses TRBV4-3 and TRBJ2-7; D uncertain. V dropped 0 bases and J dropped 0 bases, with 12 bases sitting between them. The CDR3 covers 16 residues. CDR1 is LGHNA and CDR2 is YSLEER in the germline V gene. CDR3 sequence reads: CASSQDNSPGSYEQYF. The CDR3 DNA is TGCGCCAGCAGCCAAGACAACAGCCCCGGCTCCTACGAGCAGTACTTC.

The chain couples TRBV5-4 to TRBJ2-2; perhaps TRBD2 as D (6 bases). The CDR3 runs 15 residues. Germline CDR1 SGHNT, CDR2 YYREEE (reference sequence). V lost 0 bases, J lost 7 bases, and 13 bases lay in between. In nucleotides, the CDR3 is TGTGCCAGCAGCTTGGGGACTATAAAGTACGGGGAGCTGTTTTTT. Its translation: CASSLGTIKYGELFF.

In DNA, the CDR3 is TGCAGCGTTGTTGCAGGCGTGCACACCATATATTTT. Translating gives CSVVAGVHTIYF. This chain links TRBV29-1 with TRBJ1-3; D is uncertain. This CDR3 is built from 12 residues. Germline CDR1 is SQVTM and CDR2 is ANQGSEA. V dropped 4 bases and J dropped 8 bases, with 12 bases sitting between them.